Below, 13 T cell receptor beta chains from the same sample are listed, as sequenced in a study of Ad26.COV2.S vaccination and SARS-CoV-2 variants. TCRdb keeps only in-frame clones here, not all; method: immunoSEQ multiplex PCR. The data hold about 420,000 clones, with around 87% observed a single time. Treatment defined: roughly 19 received Ad26.COV2.S at low or high dose, single or two shots; about 5 received placebo; per-sample allocation not given. Sampling was performed 63 days after the first vaccine or placebo injection. The material sequenced was peripheral blood, taken in a trial of Ad26.COV2.S vaccine versus placebo. The receptors stem from a person between 18 and 65 years old who received the Ad26.COV2.S COVID-19 vaccine or a placebo.

As DNA, the CDR3 is TGTGCCAGCAGCCGGGACAGCGGGGGTTCACCCCTCCACTTT. Its protein product is CASSRDSGGSPLHF. The genes are TRBV5-5 and TRBJ1-6, with TRBD1 identical over 7 bases. Germline CDR1 SGHKS, CDR2 YYEKEE (reference sequence). There are 14 residues in the CDR3. The V and J ends lost 4 bases and 9 bases, in that order; junction bases with no gene match: 7.

The rearrangement links TRBV20-1 to TRBJ2-5, with D possibly being TRBD1 or TRBD2 (5 bases each). Germline V gene lookup returns CDR1 DFQATT and CDR2 SNEGSKA (reference sequence). The V end lost 6 bases, the J end lost 12 bases, and 17 bases lay between the germline ends. This CDR3 has 11 residues. CDR3 amino acids: CSAQRGRWEYF. DNA of the CDR3: TGCAGTGCCCAGAGGGGCCGCTGGGAGTACTTC.

The V call is TRBV28, the J call TRBJ2-5; 13 bases map to TRBD2. Unmatched junction bases numbered 6, after V lost 6 bases and J lost 2 bases. CDR1 and CDR2 (germline): MDHEN, SYDVKM. The CDR3 sequence is 16 residues long. The CDR3 loop reads CASSQLAGGRQETQYF. The CDR3 DNA sequence: TGTGCCAGCAGCCAACTAGCGGGGGGGAGGCAAGAGACCCAGTACTTC.

V is TRBV28 and J is TRBJ2-7, with 13 bases identical to TRBD2. Germline assignment: CDR1 MDHEN and CDR2 SYDVKM. This CDR3 has 16 residues. V was clipped by 2 bases and J by 3 bases; unmatched bases: 4. The CDR3 loop is CASSLLGTSGDYEQYF. The CDR3 DNA is TGTGCCAGCAGTTTACTTGGGACTAGCGGGGACTACGAGCAGTACTTC.

The chain is built from TRBV11-2 and TRBJ2-3, with D perhaps assigned TRBD1 or TRBD2 (6 bases each). The CDR3 is 17 amino acids. Trimming cost V 8 bases and J 3 bases, with 24 bases left between them. Germline-derived CDR1 and CDR2 are SGHAT and FQNNGV. Here the CDR3 reads CASGTMNLGGWTDTQYF. The CDR3 DNA follows: TGTGCCAGCGGGACGATGAATCTAGGGGGGTGGACAGATACGCAGTATTTT.

This clone showed up just once. This rearrangement joins TRBV6-5 to TRBJ2-3; D is undetermined. CDR3 length equals 14 residues. V lost 0 bases and J lost 5, with 9 bases in between. CDR1 is MNHEY and CDR2 is SVGAGI in the germline V gene. The CDR3: CASSYSMQIDTQYF. CDR3 in DNA: TGTGCCAGCAGTTACTCGATGCAAATAGATACGCAGTATTTT.

The chain carries TRBV5-1 and TRBJ1-5; 9 bases line up with TRBD1. V trimming: 4 bases; J trimming: 4 bases; junction bases outside the gene matches: 9. Germline loops: CDR1 SGHRS, CDR2 YFSETQ. CDR3 length equals 16 residues. The DNA for the CDR3 is TGCGCCAGCAGCGTAGGGACAGGGCTACGAAATCAGCCCCAGCATTTT. Its translation is CASSVGTGLRNQPQHF.

The chain employs TRBV6-5 and TRBJ2-5; perhaps TRBD2 as D (7 bases). Germline V gene lookup returns CDR1 MNHEY and CDR2 SVGAGI. V gave up 8 bases and J gave up 9 bases, with 22 bases separating them. This CDR3 comprises 14 residues. The CDR3 sequence: CASRSGGDIGAQYF. The CDR3 nucleotides read TGTGCCAGCCGGAGTGGGGGGGACATTGGGGCCCAGTACTTC.

The gene calls are TRBV2 and TRBJ1-2; possibly TRBD1 for D (6 bases). Germline assignment: CDR1 SNHLY and CDR2 FYNNEI. V lost 7 bases to trimming and J lost 8 bases, with 35 bases between them. The CDR3 contains 19 residues. In DNA, the CDR3 is TGTGCCAGCATGGGCCTCATAGGGGATTACGAGGGGGGGCGACGAGGCTACACCTTC. It encodes CASMGLIGDYEGGRRGYTF.

About this clone itself: One junction end does not reproduce the germline sequence, and a read error may be involved. The chain employs TRBV19 and TRBJ1-1, with TRBD1 matching 7 bases. The CDR3 is made up of 11 amino acids. The germline V gene encodes CDR1 LNHDA and CDR2 SQIVND (reference sequence). CDR3 coding DNA: TGTGCCAGTAGGGAGAGACAGGGAATGATCTTT. Amino acid sequence: CASRERQGMIF.

Only one count was recorded for this clone. This sequence joins TRBV6-5 and TRBJ2-7, with D possibly TRBD2 on 7 matching bases. Deletions cut 5 bases from V and 3 bases from J, with 14 bases between. Germline values: CDR1 MNHEY, CDR2 SVGAGI. The CDR3 spans 14 residues. Written as DNA, the CDR3 is TGTGCCAGCAGTACGGGGGGCGGATACTACGAGCAGTACTTC. Translation gives CASSTGGGYYEQYF.

The chain recombines TRBV19 with TRBJ1-5; 8 bases match TRBD1. Per the germline V gene, CDR1 is LNHDA and CDR2 is SQIVND (reference sequence). The CDR3 runs to 15 residues. V shed 4 bases, J shed 6 bases, and the junction held 8 bases outside the gene matches. The CDR3 nucleotides are TGTGCCAGTAGTACCGTGGACAGGGCGGGTCAGCCCCAGCATTTT. Translated: CASSTVDRAGQPQHF.

This chain connects TRBV28 to TRBJ1-1; D is unresolved. V gave up 8 bases and J gave up 3 bases, with 16 bases separating them. The CDR3 has 14 residues. CDR1 is MDHEN and CDR2 is SYDVKM in the germline V gene. The CDR3 spells CASGRSGVHTEAFF. The CDR3, as DNA: TGTGCCAGCGGAAGAAGCGGAGTTCACACTGAAGCTTTCTTT.